A selection of T cell receptor beta chains follows, all from one sample in a study of OX40 agonist ivuxolimab in advanced cancers. Sequenced by immunoSEQ multiplex PCR; TCRdb stores in-frame clones only, minus some. The table includes nearly 50,000 clones, 70% to 90% detected once. This material consisted of CD4+ or CD8+ T cells sorted from blood, taken in a trial of the OX40 agonist ivuxolimab. The receptor set was obtained from an adult with an advanced solid tumor such as melanoma, head and neck, liver or kidney cancer. Both conserved end residues are part of each CDR3. A D gene is named only where the DNA matches it firmly. The size of a clone is reported for some rows only, either as once, few or many, or as a class for expanded clones.

j_call: TRBJ2-1; clone_size: .; v_call: TRBV5-6; d_call: .; cdr3_nt: TGTGCCAGCGGACAGAATCTCTACAATGAGCAGTTCTTC; cdr3_aa: CASGQNLYNEQFF
j_call: TRBJ2-1; clone_size: .; v_call: TRBV12-5; d_call: .; cdr3_nt: TGTGCTAGTGGTTTGGTACTCGGCAGGGCCTACAATGAGCAGTTCTTC; cdr3_aa: CASGLVLGRAYNEQFF
j_call: TRBJ1-2; clone_size: .; v_call: TRBV11-2; d_call: .; cdr3_nt: TGTGCCAGCAGCTCCGAAGGGGGGCGCAACTATGGCTACACCTTC; cdr3_aa: CASSSEGGRNYGYTF
j_call: TRBJ2-7; clone_size: .; v_call: TRBV18; d_call: TRBD1; cdr3_nt: TGTGCCAGCTCACCATTGATGCCGGGACAGGGGTACGAGCAGTACTTC; cdr3_aa: CASSPLMPGQGYEQYF
j_call: TRBJ1-5; clone_size: .; v_call: TRBV11-2; d_call: .; cdr3_nt: TGTGCCAGCAGCTTAAGGCGAGAGCAGCCCCAGCATTTT; cdr3_aa: CASSLRREQPQHF
j_call: TRBJ2-3; clone_size: .; v_call: TRBV11-2; d_call: .; cdr3_nt: TGTGCCAGCAGGGCTTATTTAAGCCCCACAGATACGCAGTATTTT; cdr3_aa: CASRAYLSPTDTQYF
j_call: TRBJ1-4; clone_size: .; v_call: TRBV14; d_call: .; cdr3_nt: TGTGCCAGCAGCCAGTCGGCGGGGTTTAATGAAAAACTGTTTTTT; cdr3_aa: CASSQSAGFNEKLFF
j_call: TRBJ2-4; clone_size: .; v_call: TRBV10-1; d_call: .; cdr3_nt: TGCGCCAGCAGTGAGGGGGGCACGCTAGCGAACATTCAGTACTTC; cdr3_aa: CASSEGGTLANIQYF
j_call: TRBJ2-7; clone_size: .; v_call: TRBV4-1; d_call: .; cdr3_nt: TGCGCCAGCAGCCAACGCCACAGAAATTACGAGCAGTACTTC; cdr3_aa: CASSQRHRNYEQYF
j_call: TRBJ2-5; clone_size: .; v_call: TRBV15; d_call: .; cdr3_nt: TGTGCCACCAGCAGAGATGGGGTACGAGAGACCCAGTACTTC; cdr3_aa: CATSRDGVRETQYF
j_call: TRBJ2-1; clone_size: .; v_call: TRBV5-1; d_call: TRBD1; cdr3_nt: TGCGCCAGCAGCCCCTCCGGGACAGGTCTCCATGAGCAGTTCTTC; cdr3_aa: CASSPSGTGLHEQFF
j_call: TRBJ2-7; clone_size: .; v_call: TRBV4-1; d_call: .; cdr3_nt: TGCGCCAGCAGCCAAGAGCGTCACGGGACGGACTTCTCCTACGAGCAGTACTTC; cdr3_aa: CASSQERHGTDFSYEQYF
j_call: TRBJ2-3; clone_size: .; v_call: TRBV7-2; d_call: TRBD2; cdr3_nt: TGTGCCAGCAGCTTAGGTGGGGCAGCCCGGGGGGTGACAGATACGCAGTATTTT; cdr3_aa: CASSLGGAARGVTDTQYF
j_call: TRBJ2-1; clone_size: .; v_call: TRBV9; d_call: TRBD2; cdr3_nt: TGTGCCAGCAGCCCAAGACTAGCGGGGGGGTACAATGAGCAGTTCTTC; cdr3_aa: CASSPRLAGGYNEQFF
j_call: TRBJ2-1; clone_size: .; v_call: TRBV5-1; d_call: TRBD2; cdr3_nt: TGCGCCAGCAGCCCTCTCCCTAGCGGGGGGGCCTCGGAGCAGTTCTTC; cdr3_aa: CASSPLPSGGASEQFF
j_call: TRBJ2-5; clone_size: .; v_call: TRBV5-1; d_call: .; cdr3_nt: TGCGCCAGCAGCTTCCCTTCAGAGACCCAGTACTTC; cdr3_aa: CASSFPSETQYF
j_call: TRBJ2-2; clone_size: .; v_call: TRBV9; d_call: .; cdr3_nt: TGTGCCAGCAGCGTAGGACATAACACCGGGGAGCTGTTTTTT; cdr3_aa: CASSVGHNTGELFF
j_call: TRBJ2-5; clone_size: .; v_call: TRBV7-9; d_call: TRBD2; cdr3_nt: TGTGCCAGCAGCCCCGGGACTAGCGGATACCAAGAGACCCAGTACTTC; cdr3_aa: CASSPGTSGYQETQYF
j_call: TRBJ2-4; clone_size: once; v_call: TRBV6-1; d_call: TRBD2; cdr3_nt: TGTGCCAGCAGCTCTGGTGCCAGCGGGAGTAACATTCAGTACTTC; cdr3_aa: CASSSGASGSNIQYF
j_call: TRBJ2-7; clone_size: few; v_call: TRBV7-6; d_call: .; cdr3_nt: TGTGCCAGCAGCTTCAGACAGGCTAGCTCCTACGAGCAGTACTTC; cdr3_aa: CASSFRQASSYEQYF
j_call: TRBJ1-3; clone_size: .; v_call: TRBV4-1; d_call: .; cdr3_nt: TGCGCCAGCAGCGAAACAGGGACGGACACCATATATTTT; cdr3_aa: CASSETGTDTIYF
j_call: TRBJ2-7; clone_size: .; v_call: TRBV11-3; d_call: TRBD2; cdr3_nt: TGTGCCAGCAGCTTAGGCGGGACTAGGGGTGAGCAGTACTTC; cdr3_aa: CASSLGGTRGEQYF
j_call: TRBJ1-5; clone_size: .; v_call: TRBV2; d_call: .; cdr3_nt: TGTGCCAGCAGTGGAGGGCGGGATCAGCCCCAGCATTTT; cdr3_aa: CASSGGRDQPQHF
j_call: TRBJ1-2; clone_size: .; v_call: TRBV11-2; d_call: .; cdr3_nt: TGTGCCAGCAGCTCAGCACCGCAGGGGCCCTCGGACTATGGCTACACCTTC; cdr3_aa: CASSSAPQGPSDYGYTF
j_call: TRBJ1-5; clone_size: .; v_call: TRBV4-1; d_call: .; cdr3_nt: TGCGCCAGCAGCCAAGAAGACGCCAATCAGCCCCAGCATTTT; cdr3_aa: CASSQEDANQPQHF
j_call: TRBJ1-5; clone_size: .; v_call: TRBV19; d_call: TRBD1; cdr3_nt: TGTGCCAGTAGTGGAACAGGGGGCGAACAGCCCCAGCATTTT; cdr3_aa: CASSGTGGEQPQHF
j_call: TRBJ2-1; clone_size: .; v_call: TRBV9; d_call: .; cdr3_nt: TGTGCCAGCAGCGTGAGTAGAGACAATGAGCAGTTCTTC; cdr3_aa: CASSVSRDNEQFF
j_call: TRBJ1-4; clone_size: once; v_call: TRBV7-9; d_call: .; cdr3_nt: TGTGCCAGCAGCTTAGGAGTAGGTGAAAAACTGTTTTTT; cdr3_aa: CASSLGVGEKLFF
j_call: TRBJ1-5; clone_size: .; v_call: TRBV7-9; d_call: .; cdr3_nt: TGTGCCAGCAGCTTAGGGGGTCCCAGCAATCAGCCCCAGCATTTT; cdr3_aa: CASSLGGPSNQPQHF
j_call: TRBJ1-2; clone_size: .; v_call: TRBV30; d_call: TRBD1; cdr3_nt: TGTGCCTGGACCCCGGGACAGGGGGTTTGGTATGGCTACACCTTC; cdr3_aa: CAWTPGQGVWYGYTF
j_call: TRBJ2-7; clone_size: .; v_call: TRBV5-1; d_call: .; cdr3_nt: TGCGCCAGCAGCTTGTTGGGACACGGGGCTGGGGAGCAGTACTTC; cdr3_aa: CASSLLGHGAGEQYF
j_call: TRBJ2-7; clone_size: .; v_call: TRBV14; d_call: TRBD1; cdr3_nt: TGTGCCAGCAGCCAAATAACCGGGACAGGGAGCTACGAGCAGTACTTC; cdr3_aa: CASSQITGTGSYEQYF
j_call: TRBJ2-2; clone_size: .; v_call: TRBV19; d_call: .; cdr3_nt: TGTGCCAGTACCCGACGGGAGAGCACCGGGGAGCTGTTTTTT; cdr3_aa: CASTRRESTGELFF
j_call: TRBJ1-3; clone_size: .; v_call: TRBV6-6; d_call: .; cdr3_nt: TGTGCCAGCAGTTACGGGGATACTGGAAACACCATATATTTT; cdr3_aa: CASSYGDTGNTIYF
j_call: TRBJ2-7; clone_size: .; v_call: TRBV28; d_call: TRBD1; cdr3_nt: TGTGCCAGCAGTTCCCCCTCAGGGGGAACCTACGAGCAGTACTTC; cdr3_aa: CASSSPSGGTYEQYF